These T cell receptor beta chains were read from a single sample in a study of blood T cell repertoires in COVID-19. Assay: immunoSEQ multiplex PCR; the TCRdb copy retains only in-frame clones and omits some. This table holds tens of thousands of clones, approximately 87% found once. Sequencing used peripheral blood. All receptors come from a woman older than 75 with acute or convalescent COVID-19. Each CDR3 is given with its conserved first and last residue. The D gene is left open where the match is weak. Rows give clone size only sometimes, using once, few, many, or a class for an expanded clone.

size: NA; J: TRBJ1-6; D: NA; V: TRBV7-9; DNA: TGTGCCAGCAGCTTAGCGCGTAATTCACCCCTCCACTTT; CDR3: CASSLARNSPLHF
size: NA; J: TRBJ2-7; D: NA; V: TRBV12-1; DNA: TGTGCCAGCAGCTCCTTGCTAGCTTCGAGCTCCTACGAGCAGTACTTC; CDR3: CASSSLLASSSYEQYF
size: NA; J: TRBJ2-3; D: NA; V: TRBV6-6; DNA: TGTGCCAGCAGTTCACTAGCTCCGGAATTCACAGATACGCAGTATTTT; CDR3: CASSSLAPEFTDTQYF
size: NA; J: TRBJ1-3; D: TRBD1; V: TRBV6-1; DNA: TGTGCCAGCAGTGAGACAGGGGTTGGAAACACCATATATTTT; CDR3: CASSETGVGNTIYF
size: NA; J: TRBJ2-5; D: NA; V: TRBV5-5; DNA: TGTGCCAGCAGCTTGGAGCCAGGGCTTGGGGAGACCCAGTACTTC; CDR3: CASSLEPGLGETQYF
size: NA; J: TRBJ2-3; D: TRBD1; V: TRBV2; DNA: TGTGCCAGCGTTGGGACAGGGCGCACAGATACGCAGTATTTT; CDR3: CASVGTGRTDTQYF
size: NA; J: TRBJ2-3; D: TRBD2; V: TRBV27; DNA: TGTGCCAGCAGCTTGACTAGCGGGGGGGCCACGATTATAAGTACGCAGTATTTT; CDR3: CASSLTSGGATIISTQYF
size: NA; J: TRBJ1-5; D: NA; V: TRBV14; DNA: TGTGCCAGCAGCCAATACCTTCAGGGTCCTGGGCCTAATAGCAATCAGCCCCAGCATTTT; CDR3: CASSQYLQGPGPNSNQPQHF
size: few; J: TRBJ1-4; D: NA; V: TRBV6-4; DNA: TGTGCCAGCAGTGAAGGCAGGGGTAATGAAAAACTGTTTTTT; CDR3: CASSEGRGNEKLFF
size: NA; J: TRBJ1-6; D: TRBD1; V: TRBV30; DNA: TGTGCCTGGAGTTTAGCCGGGACAGGGCCAGGGGCCCTCCACTTT; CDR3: CAWSLAGTGPGALHF